This passage covers 12 T cell receptor beta chains from one sample sequenced in a study of blood T cell repertoires in COVID-19. Data came from immunoSEQ multiplex PCR; TCRdb stores just in-frame clones and leaves some out. The table has hundreds of thousands of clones, 70% to 90% seen once. Sequenced input: peripheral blood. The receptors come from a man older than 75 with acute or convalescent COVID-19.

The chain is built from TRBV11-2 and TRBJ2-3; 7 bases match TRBD2. Germline CDR1 reads SGHAT; CDR2 reads FQNNGV. CDR3 size: 16 residues. After removal of 5 bases from V and 6 bases from J, the junction contained 14 bases not matched to a gene. The CDR3 protein is CASSPPGRAGADTQYF. The CDR3 nucleotides read TGTGCCAGCAGCCCCCCGGGGCGGGCGGGAGCGGATACGCAGTATTTT.

This clone was picked up a small number of times. The chain uses TRBV9 and TRBJ2-6, with TRBD2 matching 9 bases. Per the germline V gene, CDR1 is SGDLS and CDR2 is YYNGEE. The CDR3 spans 18 residues. Losses at the gene ends were 4 bases for V and 2 bases for J; bases not matched to a gene: 10. The CDR3 region is CASSPGAGGIAGANVLTF. The CDR3 nucleotides are TGTGCCAGCAGCCCCGGGGCGGGAGGGATAGCTGGGGCCAACGTCCTGACTTTC.

The chain links TRBV5-6 to TRBJ2-1, with D maybe TRBD1 (5 bases). The germline V and J ends were trimmed by 0 bases and 2 bases, with 12 bases remaining between them. This CDR3 has 16 residues. Germline values: CDR1 SGHDT, CDR2 YYEEEE. CDR3 nucleotides: TGTGCCAGCAGCTTGGTGGCGGACAACCCCTACAATGAGCAGTTCTTC. Its protein product is CASSLVADNPYNEQFF.

The CDR3 DNA sequence: TGTGCCAGCAGTGAAGCGCTGGGAGGGTTGTTTTTT. Protein product: CASSEALGGLFF. The chain uses TRBV2 and TRBJ2-2, with 7 bases identical to TRBD2. The CDR3 extends over 12 amino acids. J lost 15 bases, V lost 0 bases, and 4 bases had no gene match. CDR1 and CDR2 (germline): SNHLY, FYNNEI.

The chain recombines TRBV4-1 with TRBJ2-5; the match to TRBD1 covers 9 bases. The CDR3 extends over 15 amino acids. After removal of 0 bases from V and 5 bases from J, the junction contained 4 bases not matched to a gene. Germline V gene sequence: CDR1 MGHRA, CDR2 YSYEKL. The CDR3 nucleotides read TGCGCCAGCAGCCAAGATGGGACAGGGAAGGAGACCCAGTACTTC. It translates to CASSQDGTGKETQYF.

The chain has TRBV9 and TRBJ2-2, with D possibly TRBD2 on 6 matching bases. Trimming took 6 bases from V and 3 from J, leaving 12 bases between them. Per germline, CDR1 SGDLS and CDR2 YYNGEE. The length of the CDR3 is 14 residues. DNA for the CDR3: TGTGCCAGCATGACGGGAGAATACACCGGGGAGCTGTTTTTT. It specifies CASMTGEYTGELFF. Full variable domain (rest looked up from reference TRBV9 and TRBJ2-2): DSGVTQTPKHLITATGQRVTLRCSPRSGDLSVYWYQQSLDQGLQFLIQYYNGEERAKGNILERFSAQQFPDLHSELNLSSLELGDSALYFCASMTGEYTGELFFGEGSRLTVL.

This chain's CDR3 is CASVRDTGGWGYTF. The CDR3 nucleotides are TGTGCCAGTGTCCGAGATACAGGGGGCTGGGGCTACACCTTC. This chain joins TRBV5-8 and TRBJ1-2; TRBD1 matches 9 bases. The CDR3 has 14 amino acids. Per germline, CDR1 SGHTS and CDR2 YDEGEE. Germline trimming cut 8 bases from V and 8 bases from J; bases unmatched to any gene: 13.

There are a few counts of this clone. The chain combines TRBV28 with TRBJ1-1; no definite D call. Trimming shortened V by 7 bases and J by 6 bases, and 21 bases separated the two germline ends. CDR1 MDHEN and CDR2 SYDVKM come from the germline V gene. The CDR3 has 15 amino acids. The CDR3 region has the DNA TGTGCCAGCACCCAAATACTCCCCGGGGAGGCTGAAGCTTTCTTT. Protein product: CASTQILPGEAEAFF.

The chain joins TRBV4-3 to TRBJ1-6; 8 bases fit TRBD1. This CDR3 has 18 amino acids. From germline, CDR1 is LGHNA and CDR2 YSLEER. V shed 0 bases and J 7 bases; nucleotides not matched to a gene: 11. CDR3 amino acids: CASSQDFLQGASNSPLHF. DNA of the CDR3: TGCGCCAGCAGCCAAGATTTTCTCCAGGGGGCTTCCAATTCACCCCTCCACTTT.

The chain uses TRBV12-5 and TRBJ2-3; possible D gene TRBD1, 6 bases. From germline, CDR1 is LGHNT and CDR2 FRNRAP. The V gene lost 8 bases and the J gene lost 2 bases, with 14 bases spanning the gap. The CDR3 runs to 14 residues. CDR3 sequence: CASQLQGTTDTQYF. The CDR3 DNA is TGTGCTAGTCAACTACAGGGAACCACAGATACGCAGTATTTT.

The rearrangement joins TRBV29-1 to TRBJ2-1; 11 positions match TRBD2. The germline gives CDR1 SQVTM, CDR2 ANQGSEA. The J segment lost 0 bases and the V segment lost 6 bases, leaving 10 bases of the junction unmatched. This CDR3 is 17 amino acids long. The CDR3, as DNA: TGCAGCGTCCAAGGGACTAGCGGACGGAGCTCCTACAATGAGCAGTTCTTC. Translated: CSVQGTSGRSSYNEQFF.

This chain joins TRBV4-3 and TRBJ2-1; weak D call: TRBD2 (6 bases). CDR1 LGHNA and CDR2 YSLEER come from the germline V gene. The CDR3 consists of 14 residues. V lost 1 base to trimming and J lost 9 bases, with 13 bases between them. This chain's CDR3 is CASSQAPGRSEQFF. CDR3 DNA sequence: TGCGCCAGCAGCCAAGCCCCCGGGAGAAGTGAGCAGTTCTTC.